The text below deals with one T cell receptor (beta chain). Its antigen remains unidentified. Per-base qualities were not stored, and no clone one base away is much larger. Sequenced using an Illumina HiSeq 1500. In TCRdb, the public reads were trimmed at Q25 with fastp and aligned with MiXCR, with productive beta chains retained. Entries are consolidated by CDR3 protein sequence, retaining the most common genes and DNA. The sample yields more than 650,000 distinct CDR3 sequences; approximately 34% were counted once. The biggest ten clones account for around 2.6% of the sample. This sample is drawn from a study of T cell repertoires in cytomegalovirus infection (dated by TCRdb to the late 2010s). Study-wide context: Because public TCR beta signatures pointed to carriage of CMV infection together with the matching HLA type, the HLA type of each donor mattered for the analysis. Results and caveats for the whole study, not just this receptor: In both this cohort and an independent cohort of 350 or so donors, the cumulative frequency of public TCR beta family members distinguished carriers of CMV infection plus the relevant HLA type. The ex vivo response was dominated by HLA-C-restricted CMV-specific TCR beta clonotypes, and the single most frequent clonotype in two of eight donors was supplied by these HLA-C-restricted clonotypes.

Trimming removed 2 bases from V and 7 bases from J; the gene matches leave 10 bases unexplained. The germline V gene supplies CDR1 MDHEN and CDR2 SYDVKM. Its CDR3 holds 15 amino acids, cysteine through phenylalanine. The kept DNA is CDR3 alone, 45 bases in frame from the first base. The chain uses TRBV28 and TRBJ2-5; a stretch of 7 junction bases matches TRBD1. Input material: PBMCs. The sequence came from a human donor in good health (CMV status not recorded). Some clones in this sample may be carry-over from other donors' samples. The DNA sequence is given as TGTGCCAGCAGTTTAGGGGGACAGCCAGGAGGGACCCAGTACTTC. This translates into CASSLGGQPGGTQYF.